Presented here are 30 T cell receptor beta chains from one specimen sequenced in a study of cytomegalovirus exposure and HLA in healthy donors. Researchers ran the PCR with 60 Vbeta and 13 Jbeta primers. Generated by immunoSEQ multiplex PCR, the TCRdb table keeps only in-frame clones and is missing some. Of 150,000 or so clones in the sample, 75% were seen once. The sample taken for sequencing was PBMCs. Receptors originate from a woman in her thirties or forties in good health and CMV-seropositive.

In its sample, this clone was seen a few times. This chain connects TRBV28 to TRBJ1-5; D remains ambiguous. The V end was cut by 2 bases, the J end by 3 bases, with 14 bases between. CDR3 length equals 16 residues. CDR1 is MDHEN and CDR2 is SYDVKM in the germline V gene. The CDR3 here is CASSLLVSPVNQPQHF. The CDR3 DNA is TGTGCCAGCAGTTTACTAGTGAGCCCCGTCAATCAGCCCCAGCATTTT.

The chain employs TRBV10-3 and TRBJ2-7, with D possibly TRBD1 on 7 matching bases. V shed 7 bases and J shed 5 bases, with 18 bases lying between them. In germline, CDR1 is ENHRY, CDR2 SYGVKD. This CDR3 region has 14 residues. Here the CDR3 DNA reads TGTGCCATCACCCCGGGACGGGGGACAGACGAGCAGTACTTC. It codes for CAITPGRGTDEQYF.

This clone turned up a few times. This chain joins TRBV4-1 and TRBJ1-2; weak D call: TRBD1 (5 bases). CDR1 is MGHRA, CDR2 YSYEKL, per germline. V lost 2 bases and J 3 bases, leaving 13 bases between the germline ends. The CDR3 covers 15 residues. In nucleotides, the CDR3 is TGCGCCAGCAGCCAACTACGGGGGGGAGACTATGGCTACACCTTC. This codes for CASSQLRGGDYGYTF.

The rearrangement joins TRBV4-3 to TRBJ2-1; 11 nucleotides match TRBD2. This CDR3 has 16 residues. J lost 8 bases, V lost 1 base, and 7 bases had no gene match. Germline V gene sequence: CDR1 LGHNA, CDR2 YSLEER. CDR3 nucleotide sequence: TGCGCCAGCAGCCAAGTCGGACTAGCGGGCTTGGATGAGCAGTTCTTC. Translated, it gives CASSQVGLAGLDEQFF.

This chain links TRBV15 with TRBJ1-4; tentative D call: TRBD1 (5 bases). The CDR3 contains 14 residues. From germline, CDR1 is LNHNV and CDR2 YYDKDF (reference sequence). The germline V and J ends were trimmed by 3 bases and 4 bases, with 9 bases remaining between them. The CDR3 here is CATSRDNYNEKLFF. The CDR3 nucleotides read TGTGCCACCAGCAGGGACAACTATAATGAAAAACTGTTTTTT.

The chain couples TRBV21-1 to TRBJ2-2; the table's D call, TRBD2, was not checked against the DNA. TRBV21-1 is listed as a pseudogene. This CDR3 contains 17 residues. This CDR3 reads CASSKGPAGVNTGELFF. CDR3 DNA sequence: TGTGCCAGCAGCAAAGGTCCAGCGGGAGTGAACACCGGGGAGCTGTTTTTT.

The chain links TRBV11-2 to TRBJ1-1; the D gene is possibly TRBD1 (6 bases). The V end was cut by 7 bases, the J end by 6 bases, with 9 bases between. CDR1 is SGHAT, CDR2 FQNNGV, per germline. This CDR3 region has 11 residues. The CDR3 is CASTWGPEAFF. The CDR3 coding sequence is TGTGCCAGCACCTGGGGGCCTGAAGCTTTCTTT. Combining the CDR3 with reference TRBV11-2 and TRBJ1-1 gives the whole variable domain EAGVAQSPRYKIIEKRQSVAFWCNPISGHATLYWYQQILGQGPKLLIQFQNNGVVDDSQLPKDRFSAERLKGVDSTLKIQPAKLEDSAVYLCASTWGPEAFFGQGTRLTVV.

The J gene is TRBJ1-3, the V gene TRBV6-1; D call uncertain. Per the germline V gene, CDR1 is MNHNS and CDR2 is SASEGT. CDR3 size: 17 residues. V dropped 2 bases and J dropped 2 bases, with 16 bases sitting between them. The CDR3 is CASSEIRGDLAGNTIYF. In nucleotides, the CDR3 is TGTGCCAGCAGTGAAATACGTGGAGACCTAGCTGGAAACACCATATATTTT.

CDR3 protein: CASSSGTGGFGELFF. The CDR3 nucleotides are TGTGCCAGCAGTTCCGGGACAGGGGGTTTCGGGGAGCTGTTTTTT. This chain connects TRBV28 to TRBJ2-2; TRBD1 aligns across 11 bases. V dropped 4 bases and J dropped 7; count of bases not matched to a gene: 5. The CDR3 covers 15 residues. Germline-derived CDR1 and CDR2 are MDHEN and SYDVKM.

The V and J genes are TRBV18 and TRBJ1-1, with 8 bases matching TRBD1. This CDR3 spans 18 amino acids. J was trimmed by 0 bases and V by 2 bases; bases with no gene match: 11. The germline V gene has CDR1 KGHSH and CDR2 LQKENI. In DNA form, the CDR3 reads TGTGCCAGCTCACCAGATAGGACAGGGCTCTTTATGAACACTGAAGCTTTCTTT. Residues: CASSPDRTGLFMNTEAFF.

This clone is a singleton in its sample. The rearrangement uses TRBV15 and TRBJ2-2, with D perhaps TRBD1 (6 bases). Trimming shortened V by 2 bases and J by 0 bases, and 7 bases separated the two germline ends. The CDR3 extends over 15 amino acids. Germline V gene data show CDR1 as LNHNV and CDR2 as YYDKDF (reference sequence). CDR3 loop: CATSRNRANTGELFF. The DNA for the CDR3 is TGTGCCACCAGCAGAAACAGGGCGAACACCGGGGAGCTGTTTTTT.

V and J are TRBV28 and TRBJ2-7; 9 bases line up with TRBD1. Trimming removed 4 bases from V and 9 bases from J; junction bases left unmatched: 13. Germline values: CDR1 MDHEN, CDR2 SYDVKM. The CDR3 length is 15 residues. The CDR3 DNA sequence: TGTGCCAGCAGTTCCCTCGGGACAGGGTACTGGGTGCAGTACTTC. Protein sequence: CASSSLGTGYWVQYF.

V usage is TRBV7-8 and J usage is TRBJ2-5; no definite D call. V dropped 4 bases and J dropped 1 base, with 7 bases sitting between them. Germline V gene sequence: CDR1 SGHVS, CDR2 FQNEAQ. CDR3 length equals 13 residues. The CDR3 is CASSSDTQETQYF. CDR3 DNA sequence: TGTGCCAGCAGCTCTGACACCCAAGAGACCCAGTACTTC.

The V call is TRBV19, the J call TRBJ2-2; 9 bases are shared with TRBD1. This CDR3 has 16 residues. CDR1 and CDR2 from the germline V gene are LNHDA and SQIVND (reference sequence). With 3 bases clipped from V and 0 bases from J, the junction kept 2 bases outside the gene matches. The CDR3 DNA reads as TGTGCCAGTAGTATTCGGACAGGGGCGAACACCGGGGAGCTGTTTTTT. Its protein product is CASSIRTGANTGELFF.

V is TRBV7-3 and J is TRBJ2-5, with D tentatively TRBD2 (6 bases). The DNA end favors TRBJ2-7, so the J call may be wrong. The germline gives CDR1 SGHTA, CDR2 FQGTGA. This CDR3 region has 16 residues. In DNA, the CDR3 is TGTGCCAGCAGCTCCACCGCGGGACCGACTCCCTACGAGCAGTACTTC. It encodes CASSSTAGPTPYEQYF.

The chain employs TRBV9 and TRBJ1-5; D unclear. CDR1 SGDLS and CDR2 YYNGEE come from the germline V gene. V was shortened by 4 bases and J by 6 bases, with 11 bases between the two germline ends. The CDR3 is 13 amino acids. The CDR3 is CASSPAPSQPQHF. The DNA for the CDR3 is TGTGCCAGCAGCCCCGCCCCCAGTCAGCCCCAGCATTTT. Filled out from reference TRBV9 and TRBJ1-5, the complete variable domain reads DSGVTQTPKHLITATGQRVTLRCSPRSGDLSVYWYQQSLDQGLQFLIQYYNGEERAKGNILERFSAQQFPDLHSELNLSSLELGDSALYFCASSPAPSQPQHFGDGTRLSIL.

This clone appeared once. V gene TRBV6-6 combines with J gene TRBJ2-1; the D gene is possibly TRBD2 (5 bases). The CDR3 is made up of 13 amino acids. The V and J ends lost 2 bases and 5 bases respectively, with 7 bases between them. Germline V CDR1 and CDR2: MNHNY, SVGAGI (reference sequence). Written as DNA, the CDR3 is TGTGCCAGCAGTTACCGGCGGGACAATGAGCAGTTCTTC. Its protein product is CASSYRRDNEQFF.

This clone has more than one count but fewer than ten. V and J are TRBV15 and TRBJ2-7; 10 nucleotides align to TRBD1. Germline trimming cut 3 bases from V and 6 bases from J; bases unmatched to any gene: 8. This CDR3 region has 15 residues. Per the germline V gene, CDR1 is LNHNV and CDR2 is YYDKDF (reference sequence). The CDR3 DNA reads as TGTGCCACCAGCAGTACCCCCGGGACAGGGGCCGAGCAGTACTTC. It specifies CATSSTPGTGAEQYF. Combining the CDR3 with reference TRBV15 and TRBJ2-7 gives the whole variable domain DAMVIQNPRYQVTQFGKPVTLSCSQTLNHNVMYWYQQKSSQAPKLLFHYYDKDFNNEADTPDNFQSRRPNTSFCFLDIRSPGLGDTAMYLCATSSTPGTGAEQYFGPGTRLTVT.

The V and J genes are TRBV28 and TRBJ1-5; 9 bases line up with TRBD1. The V gene end was trimmed by 2 bases and the J gene end by 0 bases; junction bases not matched to a gene: 5. This CDR3 is built from 17 residues. From germline, CDR1 is MDHEN and CDR2 SYDVKM. As DNA, the CDR3 is TGTGCCAGCAGTTTAATCGGGACAGGGAGTAGCAATCAGCCCCAGCATTTT. Protein sequence: CASSLIGTGSSNQPQHF.

The rearrangement links TRBV6-6 to TRBJ2-7, with 11 bases lining up with TRBD1. With V trimmed by 4 bases and J by 4 bases, 0 bases remained unmatched. The CDR3 runs to 13 residues. Germline CDR1 MNHNY, CDR2 SVGAGI (reference sequence). CDR3 in amino acids: CASSWDRGYEQYF. In DNA form, the CDR3 reads TGTGCCAGCAGTTGGGACAGGGGGTACGAGCAGTACTTC.

This sequence joins TRBV9 and TRBJ2-6; D gene ambiguous. The germline V gene has CDR1 SGDLS and CDR2 YYNGEE. This CDR3 is built from 15 residues. Trimming cost V 0 bases and J 0 bases, with 4 bases left between them. As DNA, the CDR3 is TGTGCCAGCAGCGTAGTGAGCTCTGGGGCCAACGTCCTGACTTTC. This gives the protein CASSVVSSGANVLTF.

The V gene is TRBV21-1, the J gene TRBJ2-3; the table's D gene call, TRBD1, was not cross checked with the DNA. TRBV21-1 is a pseudogene. The CDR3 sequence is 17 residues long. This CDR3 is CASSPIGTRGKTDTQYF. CDR3 bases: TGTGCCAGCAGCCCCATTGGGACCAGGGGCAAAACAGATACGCAGTATTTT.

This clone has only one observation. V and J are TRBV28 and TRBJ1-1; TRBD1 aligns across 7 bases. The germline V gene encodes CDR1 MDHEN and CDR2 SYDVKM. The CDR3 covers 16 residues. Trimming removed 1 base from V and 7 bases from J; junction bases left unmatched: 12. Here the CDR3 reads CASSLYRHRGQNEAFF. CDR3 DNA: TGTGCCAGCAGTTTATACCGCCATAGGGGACAGAATGAAGCTTTCTTT.

The gene calls are TRBV29-1 and TRBJ1-4; 8 bases map to TRBD1. CDR3 length: 15 amino acids. The trim removed 3 bases at V and 2 bases at J, leaving 5 bases unmatched. Germline V CDR1 and CDR2: SQVTM, ANQGSEA. Written as DNA, the CDR3 is TGCAGCGTTGAGGTCAGGGGGCGGACTAATGAAAAACTGTTTTTT. Encoded protein: CSVEVRGRTNEKLFF.

The J gene is TRBJ2-5, the V gene TRBV5-1; perhaps TRBD1 as D (5 bases). This CDR3 region has 13 residues. Trimming stripped 4 bases from V and 5 bases from J, with 12 bases between. Germline V gives CDR1 SGHRS, CDR2 YFSETQ. This chain's CDR3 is CASSPDSKETQYF. DNA of the CDR3: TGCGCCAGCAGCCCCGACAGTAAGGAGACCCAGTACTTC.

J is TRBJ1-3 and V is TRBV7-2, with 12 bases that match TRBD1. Germline CDR1 and CDR2: SGHTA and FQGNSA. This CDR3 has 17 amino acids. Trimming removed 1 base from V and 3 bases from J; junction bases left unmatched: 4. The DNA for the CDR3 is TGTGCCAGCAGCTTAGGTGGGACAGGGGGCCTTGGAAACACCATATATTTT. Translating it yields CASSLGGTGGLGNTIYF.

This clone was counted only a few times. The chain employs TRBV4-2 and TRBJ2-3; maybe TRBD1 (6 bases). The CDR3 has 13 amino acids. V was shortened by 7 bases and J by 2 bases, with 10 bases between the two germline ends. The germline CDR1 and CDR2 sequences are LGHNA and YNFKEQ. This CDR3 reads CASTGTTTDTQYF. The CDR3 coding sequence is TGTGCCAGCACCGGGACAACCACAGATACGCAGTATTTT.

This clone counts as medium-sized. This chain connects TRBV28 to TRBJ2-3; TRBD1 matches 8 bases. J lost 1 base, V lost 1 base, and 4 bases had no gene match. This CDR3 has 16 amino acids. Germline V gene lookup returns CDR1 MDHEN and CDR2 SYDVKM. CDR3 sequence reads: CASSLLSDRGTDTQYF. CDR3 DNA sequence: TGTGCCAGCAGTTTATTATCGGACAGGGGCACAGATACGCAGTATTTT.

The chain links TRBV7-6 to TRBJ2-1; 7 bases match TRBD2. The CDR3 length is 12 residues. Germline lookup yields CDR1 SGHVS and CDR2 FNYEAQ. V shed 1 base, J shed 13 bases, and the junction held 4 bases outside the gene matches. The CDR3 DNA sequence: TGTGCCAGCAGCTTAGGGGGGACTAACCAGTTCTTC. Protein: CASSLGGTNQFF.

The rearrangement joins TRBV28 to TRBJ1-2; D call uncertain. The CDR3 has 15 amino acids. Germline CDR1 and CDR2: MDHEN and SYDVKM. V lost 1 base, J lost 0 bases, and 9 bases lay in between. This CDR3 reads CASSLLSVPNYGYTF. The DNA of the CDR3 is TGTGCCAGCAGTTTATTGTCAGTGCCTAACTATGGCTACACCTTC.